This paragraph reports one TCR beta chain. During active infection, Seattle patients enrolled and were then monitored through disease. How the authors handled the data: Reference gene primer amplification gave nucleated cell count estimates. Only in-frame clones appear in the TCRdb table, and some are missing; sequencing was by immunoSEQ multiplex PCR. V and J calls and clone size are as listed in that table; D and trimming were resolved from the DNA. The sample has some 200,000 clones, more than 75% seen once. This specimen comes from a study of blood T cell repertoires in COVID-19. About the study: T cells, B-cell-depleted T cells, or PBMCs supplied cDNA or gDNA.

The germline V gene has CDR1 SGHNT and CDR2 YYREEE (reference sequence). V dropped 4 bases and J dropped 0 bases, with 17 bases sitting between them. CDR3 size: 17 residues. The sequence derives from a woman in her 70s with COVID-19, enrolled during active disease. The sequenced sample was peripheral blood. The V gene is TRBV5-4, the J gene TRBJ2-1; TRBD1 is a possible D gene (6 bases). CDR3 in amino acids: CASSPMGTPSSYNEQFF. The CDR3 region has the DNA TGTGCCAGCAGCCCTATGGGGACACCGAGCTCCTACAATGAGCAGTTCTTC.